The 16 T cell receptor beta chains below come from one sample, sequenced in a study of cytomegalovirus exposure and HLA in healthy donors. The PCR contained 60 Vbeta and 13 Jbeta primers. The table came from immunoSEQ multiplex PCR; TCRdb's copy has only in-frame clones and leaves some out. The top ten clones hold around 1.9% of a sample with 150,000 to 200,000 clones, 81% of them seen once. Sequenced material: PBMCs. These receptors came from a woman aged 18-29 years in good health and CMV-seropositive.

This clone has just one count. The V call is TRBV27, the J call TRBJ2-2; D not certain. CDR1 and CDR2 from the germline V gene are MNHEY and SMNVEV (reference sequence). V shed 6 bases and J shed 7 bases, with 12 bases lying between them. The CDR3 length is 13 residues. CDR3 in DNA: TGTGCCAGCAGGCCCCAGAATTACGGGGAGCTGTTTTTT. Protein sequence: CASRPQNYGELFF.

The V gene is TRBV5-8, the J gene TRBJ2-3; TRBD2 aligns across 8 bases. CDR3 length: 17 residues. CDR1 and CDR2 from the germline V gene are SGHTS and YDEGEE. V trimming: 4 bases; J trimming: 14 bases; junction bases outside the gene matches: 24. Written as DNA, the CDR3 is TGTGCCAGCAGCCTCGGGACTAGGGCACAGATACGCCCTCGGCCGTATTTT. Protein: CASSLGTRAQIRPRPYF.

The V gene is TRBV18, the J gene TRBJ1-2; 8 bases align to TRBD1. There are 14 residues in the CDR3. The germline V gene has CDR1 KGHSH and CDR2 LQKENI. J gave up 2 bases and V 6 bases, and 5 bases lay outside the gene matches. The DNA for the CDR3 is TGTGCCAGCTCCGGGACAGGATCGAACTATGGCTACACCTTC. This sequence encodes CASSGTGSNYGYTF.

The chain uses TRBV6-4 and TRBJ1-1; 7 nucleotides align to TRBD1. Trimming cost V 5 bases and J 3 bases; bases outside gene matches: 3. Germline V CDR1 and CDR2: MRHNA, SNTAGT. CDR3 size: 13 residues. CDR3 nucleotides: TGTGCCAGCAGTAGTACAGGGGACACTGAAGCTTTCTTT. Amino acids: CASSSTGDTEAFF.

This sequence joins TRBV15 and TRBJ1-4; tentatively, D is TRBD1 (5 bases). CDR1 and CDR2 (germline): LNHNV, YYDKDF (reference sequence). The CDR3 has 15 amino acids. V lost 3 bases, J lost 7 bases, and 15 bases lay in between. CDR3 residues: CATSRARDGGEKLFF. The CDR3 region has the DNA TGTGCCACCAGCAGGGCTCGAGACGGGGGTGAAAAACTGTTTTTT.

This clone appeared once. V usage is TRBV11-2 and J usage is TRBJ2-1, with D possibly being TRBD2 (5 bases). The V end lost 5 bases, the J end lost 6 bases, and 11 bases lay between the germline ends. The CDR3 has 13 amino acids. Germline V CDR1 and CDR2: SGHAT, FQNNGV. In DNA form, the CDR3 reads TGTGCCAGCAGCCCCGTGAGGGCCAATGAGCAGTTCTTC. This gives the protein CASSPVRANEQFF.

The chain combines TRBV7-6 with TRBJ1-3; TRBD1 matches 8 bases. CDR1 and CDR2 (germline): SGHVS, FNYEAQ. The V gene end was trimmed by 5 bases and the J gene end by 2 bases; junction bases not matched to a gene: 5. The CDR3 totals 15 residues. CDR3 coding DNA: TGTGCCAGCAGCGAACCGACAGGGGCTGGAAACACCATATATTTT. Translating it yields CASSEPTGAGNTIYF. The full variable domain, with the rest looked up from reference TRBV7-6 and TRBJ1-3, is GAGVSQSPRYKVTKRGQDVALRCDPISGHVSLYWYRQALGQGPEFLTYFNYEAQQDKSGLPNDRFSAERPEGSISTLTIQRTEQRDSAMYRCASSEPTGAGNTIYFGEGSWLTVV.

This clone came up once. This CDR3 reads CASSLTGGADTQYF. CDR3 nucleotide sequence: TGTGCCAGCAGCTTGACAGGGGGCGCAGATACGCAGTATTTT. This sequence joins TRBV11-2 and TRBJ2-3; the match to TRBD1 covers 10 bases. With V trimmed by 3 bases and J by 4 bases, 1 base remained unmatched. Germline values: CDR1 SGHAT, CDR2 FQNNGV. The CDR3 extends over 14 amino acids.

The genes are TRBV5-4 and TRBJ2-7; D gene uncertain. There are 13 residues in the CDR3. CDR1 and CDR2 from the germline V gene are SGHNT and YYREEE (reference sequence). Trimming removed 1 base at V and 3 bases at J, with 8 bases between. The DNA of the CDR3 is TGTGCCAGCAGCTTGTGGTTGAGCTACGAGCAGTACTTC. Protein product: CASSLWLSYEQYF.

V gene TRBV20-1 combines with J gene TRBJ2-5; D perhaps matches TRBD2 (5 bases). Looked up from germline, CDR1 is DFQATT and CDR2 is SNEGSKA (reference sequence). There are 11 residues in the CDR3. Trimming left V 5 bases short and J 6 bases short, with 10 bases between. The CDR3 nucleotides are TGCAGTGCTCTGGAGGTAAAGACCCAGTACTTC. As protein: CSALEVKTQYF.

The chain carries TRBV7-9 and TRBJ1-1, with a possible D match to TRBD1 (5 bases). The CDR3 extends over 16 amino acids. With 2 bases removed from V and 2 bases from J, the gap between germline ends came to 15 bases. Germline V CDR1 and CDR2: SEHNR, FQNEAQ (reference sequence). DNA of the CDR3: TGTGCCAGCAGCTTATTCGATGACAGTCCAAACACTGAAGCTTTCTTT. Residues: CASSLFDDSPNTEAFF.

The table lists this clone with a few counts. Other DNA sequences in this sample translate to the same CDR3. The CDR3 region has the DNA TGCGCCAGCAGCTTGGCGGGGACAGATACGCAGTATTTT. Amino acid sequence: CASSLAGTDTQYF. The chain employs TRBV5-1 and TRBJ2-3, with D possibly TRBD2 on 5 matching bases. Trimming removed 0 bases at V and 3 bases at J, with 5 bases between. Germline V gene data show CDR1 as SGHRS and CDR2 as YFSETQ. CDR3 length: 13 residues.

The gene calls are TRBV13 and TRBJ1-2; unclear D gene. V was trimmed by 3 bases and J by 4 bases, leaving 12 bases between them. Per germline, CDR1 PRHDT and CDR2 FYEKMQ (reference sequence). The CDR3 length is 14 residues. For the CDR3, the DNA is TGTGCCAGCAGCTTGGGCAGCTCCTCCTATGGCTACACCTTC. Protein: CASSLGSSSYGYTF. The whole variable domain, remainder taken from reference TRBV13 and TRBJ1-2, is AAGVIQSPRHLIKEKRETATLKCYPIPRHDTVYWYQQGPGQDPQFLISFYEKMQSDKGSIPDRFSAQQFSDYHSELNMSSLELGDSALYFCASSLGSSSYGYTFGSGTRLTVV.

This chain connects TRBV30 to TRBJ2-7, with unresolved D. The CDR3 contains 8 residues. V lost 7 bases, J lost 5 bases, and 3 bases lay in between. Germline CDR1 GTSNPN, CDR2 SVGIG (reference sequence). CDR3 in amino acids: CAYNEQYF. CDR3 bases: TGTGCCTACAACGAGCAGTACTTC.

The chain couples TRBV7-2 to TRBJ2-5; 15 bases are a match to TRBD2. CDR3 size: 18 residues. The V gene end was trimmed by 5 bases and the J gene end by 3 bases; junction bases not matched to a gene: 10. Germline loops: CDR1 SGHTA, CDR2 FQGNSA. The CDR3 here is CASSLGTSGGPGEETQYF. The CDR3 DNA reads TGTGCCAGCAGCCTTGGGACTAGCGGGGGGCCGGGGGAAGAGACCCAGTACTTC.

The chain combines TRBV13 with TRBJ2-3, with 9 bases that match TRBD2. Germline CDR1 PRHDT, CDR2 FYEKMQ (reference sequence). The V segment lost 2 bases and the J segment 0 bases; nucleotides outside the gene matches: 9. The CDR3 has 18 amino acids. The CDR3: CASSLRIAGALSTDTQYF. The CDR3 DNA reads TGTGCCAGCAGCTTAAGAATAGCGGGGGCACTTAGCACAGATACGCAGTATTTT.